This T cell receptor beta chain was documented in a study of blood T cell repertoires in COVID-19. Looking at the study overall: Sources were T cells, B-cell-depleted T cells, or PBMCs; the material itself was cDNA or gDNA.

The authors' processing: Estimated nucleated cell counts came from reference gene primer amplification. Using immunoSEQ multiplex PCR, the repertoire was profiled, and TCRdb retains in-frame clones only, with some absent. V and J calls and clone size are as listed in that table; D and trimming were resolved from the DNA. The sample records under 350,000 clones, 85% to 90% being singletons. The CDR3 spans 17 residues. Germline V gene sequence: CDR1 SGHTA, CDR2 FQGNSA. For this clone: At one boundary the junction diverges from the germline segment, which might be a read error.

This clonotype originated in a man between 65 and 85 years old with acute or convalescent COVID-19. The V call is TRBV7-2, the J call TRBJ2-5, with TRBD2 matching over 11 bases. The sequencing input was peripheral blood. As DNA, the CDR3 is TGTGCCAGCAGGTTAGTGACCTTTAGCGGGAGGGGAGAGACCCAGTACTTC. Protein sequence: CASRLVTFSGRGETQYF.